This TCR beta chain emerged from a study of T cell responses to AZD1222 COVID-19 vaccine. Study in general: Both about-4-week and about-12-week second-dose recipients were combined.

Study-level points and caveats: When two AZD1222 doses had been given, Spike-specific TCR breadth and depth rose. Unmutated variant regions are reportedly the target of nearly half of TCRs that are spike-specific.

Remarks on this clone: Its target is unknown.

With 0 bases removed from V and 8 bases from J, the gap between germline ends came to 12 bases. The CDR3 extends over 14 amino acids. Germline values: CDR1 SGHRS, CDR2 YFSETQ. Using immunoSEQ multiplex PCR, the repertoire was profiled, and TCRdb retains in-frame clones only, with some absent. The sample has more than 100,000 clones, 90% to 95% seen once. The gene calls are TRBV5-1 and TRBJ1-5, with D uncertain. The TCR comes from an adult in good health. The sequences come from peripheral blood, collected on day 0 of AZD1222 vaccination. This CDR3 is CASSLGLGIEPQHF. CDR3 DNA sequence: TGCGCCAGCAGCTTGGGGTTGGGTATTGAGCCCCAGCATTTT.